This TCR beta chain derives from a study of post-analysis software for immune sequencing data. Prepared TCR beta cDNA libraries contained unique molecular identifiers. Via MiXCR, TCRdb re-called the PCR reads, giving one row per CDR3 protein. The table records about 540,000 distinct CDR3 sequences, roughly 34% of them present only once. Germline V gene data show CDR1 as SGHRS and CDR2 as YFSETQ. The CDR3 totals 13 residues. As for this clonotype: Its specificity is not known. A much bigger clone sits one base away, suggesting this may be a read error.

Study-wide points: Roughly five TRBV segments appeared more often in patients than in controls, and TRBV5-6, TRBV5-1 and TRBV20-1 were among these.

This receptor was taken from a girl between 2 and 17 years old with multiple sclerosis. The chain uses TRBV5-1 and TRBJ2-5; D is ambiguous. The sequenced sample was blood. Here the CDR3 DNA reads TGCGCCAGCGGCTTCCCCCCCTGGGAGACCCAGTACTTC. This codes for CASGFPPWETQYF.